The clone carrying this TCR beta chain was detected a few times. These data belong to a study of blood T cell repertoires in COVID-19. Original analysis: Amplifying reference gene primers gave estimates of nucleated cell counts. Using immunoSEQ multiplex PCR, the repertoire was profiled, and TCRdb retains in-frame clones only, with some absent. Clone size and V and J calls were adopted from that table, with D and trimming inferred from the DNA. Of 45,000 to 55,000 clones in the sample, about 70% were seen once. Trimming took 3 bases from V and 7 from J; bases not matched to a gene: 10. Germline V gives CDR1 LNHNV, CDR2 YYDKDF (reference sequence). The length of the CDR3 is 15 residues.

Material for sequencing was peripheral blood. This chain joins TRBV15 and TRBJ1-1, with 8 bases identical to TRBD1. The receptor was derived from a woman in her 70s with acute or convalescent COVID-19. CDR3 coding DNA: TGTGCCACCAGCAGTCGGACAGGGTTGCTTGTTGAAGCTTTCTTT. Protein: CATSSRTGLLVEAFF. Filled out from reference TRBV15 and TRBJ1-1, the complete variable domain reads DAMVIQNPRYQVTQFGKPVTLSCSQTLNHNVMYWYQQKSSQAPKLLFHYYDKDFNNEADTPDNFQSRRPNTSFCFLDIRSPGLGDTAMYLCATSSRTGLLVEAFFGQGTRLTVV.